What follows are 19 T cell receptor beta chains derived from one specimen sequenced in a study of shared clonotypes between healthy human individuals. Here immunoSEQ multiplex PCR was the method, and the copy in TCRdb shows in-frame clones only, minus some. This sample has roughly 330,000 clones; over 65% occur once, and the top ten carry about 9.3%. The sequenced sample consisted of memory CD4+ T cells sorted from blood. Subset noted: CD45RA-negative fraction. The receptors originated from a man aged 25 to 40 in good health.

This chain uses TRBV11-2 with TRBJ2-2; D gene uncertain. This CDR3 spans 13 amino acids. CDR1 and CDR2 (germline): SGHAT, FQNNGV. Deletions cut 0 bases from V and 3 bases from J, with 2 bases between. In nucleotides, the CDR3 is TGTGCCAGCAGCTTAGATGACACCGGGGAGCTGTTTTTT. It is translated as CASSLDDTGELFF.

The rearrangement links TRBV7-9 to TRBJ2-5; possible D gene TRBD1, 7 bases. CDR1 and CDR2 from the germline V gene are SEHNR and FQNEAQ (reference sequence). Deletions cut 5 bases from V and 5 bases from J, with 15 bases between. The CDR3 sequence is 14 residues long. The CDR3 spells CASSVGGTVETQYF. As DNA, the CDR3 is TGTGCCAGCAGCGTAGGCGGGACAGTGGAGACCCAGTACTTC.

The V and J genes are TRBV15 and TRBJ2-5; D is possibly TRBD1 (6 bases). Germline CDR1 and CDR2: LNHNV and YYDKDF (reference sequence). CDR3 length equals 14 residues. V was trimmed by 8 bases and J by 5 bases, leaving 18 bases between them. CDR3 DNA sequence: TGTGCCACCGAAAAACAGGGTATCGGGGAGACCCAGTACTTC. Its protein is CATEKQGIGETQYF.

Remarks on this clone: Other DNA sequences in this sample translate to the same CDR3. The V gene is TRBV18, the J gene TRBJ2-1; D perhaps matches TRBD2 (6 bases). Between the trimmed V and J ends, which lost 6 bases and 0 bases, there was a span of 18 bases. The CDR3 totals 17 residues. Germline assignment: CDR1 KGHSH and CDR2 LQKENI. The CDR3 DNA is TGTGCCAGCTCCGGAAGTGGGGGGTCCCTCTCCTACAATGAGCAGTTCTTC. Translation: CASSGSGGSLSYNEQFF.

The J gene is TRBJ2-3, the V gene TRBV19; D uncertain. Germline CDR1 is LNHDA and CDR2 is SQIVND (reference sequence). Trimming removed 3 bases at V and 4 bases at J, with 11 bases between. The CDR3 is made up of 14 amino acids. As DNA, the CDR3 is TGTGCCAGTAGTATGGGGTTCGGGTCAGATACGCAGTATTTT. It codes for CASSMGFGSDTQYF. The full variable domain, in which reference TRBV19 and TRBJ2-3 provide the parts outside the CDR3, is DGGITQSPKYLFRKEGQNVTLSCEQNLNHDAMYWYRQDPGQGLRLIYYSQIVNDFQKGDIAEGYSVSREKKESFPLTVTSAQKNPTAFYLCASSMGFGSDTQYFGPGTRLTVL.

This chain links TRBV18 with TRBJ2-1; D unclear. The CDR3 has 13 amino acids. Germline CDR1 and CDR2: KGHSH and LQKENI. Trimming removed 2 bases at V and 4 bases at J, with 6 bases between. The CDR3 region is CASSPGPYNEQFF. The CDR3 DNA reads TGTGCCAGCTCACCAGGGCCGTACAATGAGCAGTTCTTC.

Turning to this clone: This specimen includes other DNA sequences encoding the same CDR3. The J gene is TRBJ2-7, the V gene TRBV7-2, with 7 bases lining up with TRBD1. Germline V gives CDR1 SGHTA, CDR2 FQGNSA. This CDR3 has 14 amino acids. Trimming took 0 bases from V and 2 from J; bases not matched to a gene: 1. CDR3 nucleotides: TGTGCCAGCAGCTTAGCCGGGACAGCCTACGAGCAGTACTTC. Residues: CASSLAGTAYEQYF.

This chain links TRBV27 with TRBJ2-7; TRBD2 aligns across 8 bases. V lost 2 bases to trimming and J lost 4 bases; unmatched junction nucleotides: 7. The CDR3 is 15 amino acids. Germline assignment: CDR1 MNHEY and CDR2 SMNVEV (reference sequence). The CDR3 sequence: CASSLRPGGLYEQYF. The CDR3 nucleotides are TGTGCCAGCAGTTTACGGCCGGGAGGGCTGTACGAGCAGTACTTC.

The chain carries TRBV4-3 and TRBJ2-7, with 9 bases aligning to TRBD2. The CDR3 length is 15 residues. V dropped 1 base and J dropped 0; count of bases not matched to a gene: 1. Germline values: CDR1 LGHNA, CDR2 YSLEER. The CDR3, as DNA: TGCGCCAGCAGCCAAGGACTAGCGGACTCCTACGAGCAGTACTTC. Translating gives CASSQGLADSYEQYF.

CDR3 region: CASSVLGEETQYF. The DNA for the CDR3 is TGTGCCAGCAGCGTCCTAGGTGAGGAGACCCAGTACTTC. The chain has TRBV9 and TRBJ2-5; D is undetermined. The length of the CDR3 is 13 residues. The V gene lost 2 bases and the J gene lost 5 bases, with 10 bases spanning the gap. The germline gives CDR1 SGDLS, CDR2 YYNGEE.

This clone was seen just once. The chain uses TRBV9 and TRBJ2-7; TRBD1 matches at 8 bases. The V gene's germline CDR1 is SGDLS and CDR2 YYNGEE. J gave up 3 bases and V 0 bases, and 5 bases lay outside the gene matches. The CDR3 consists of 15 residues. The CDR3 nucleotides are TGTGCCAGCAGCGTAGCGGGACAGGCATTCTACGAGCAGTACTTC. This codes for CASSVAGQAFYEQYF.

The chain employs TRBV11-2 and TRBJ2-6; 8 nucleotides align to TRBD1. CDR3 length: 17 residues. CDR1 is SGHAT, CDR2 FQNNGV, per germline. V was pared by 4 bases and J by 2 bases, with 7 bases of the junction left unmatched. The DNA for the CDR3 is TGTGCCAGCAGCTCCGGACAGGGCAAAGCTGGGGCCAACGTCCTGACTTTC. It translates to CASSSGQGKAGANVLTF. The variable domain in full, completed from reference TRBV11-2 and TRBJ2-6, reads EAGVAQSPRYKIIEKRQSVAFWCNPISGHATLYWYQQILGQGPKLLIQFQNNGVVDDSQLPKDRFSAERLKGVDSTLKIQPAKLEDSAVYLCASSSGQGKAGANVLTFGAGSRLTVL.

V gene TRBV9 combines with J gene TRBJ2-2, with TRBD2 matching over 7 bases. J was trimmed by 4 bases and V by 3 bases; bases with no gene match: 12. This CDR3 spans 17 amino acids. Germline V CDR1 and CDR2: SGDLS, YYNGEE. CDR3 DNA: TGTGCCAGCAGCGGACTTTGGGCGGGAGTGGGCACCGGGGAGCTGTTTTTT. As protein: CASSGLWAGVGTGELFF.

This chain connects TRBV5-5 to TRBJ1-3; TRBD1 might be the D (5 bases). Germline CDR1 SGHKS, CDR2 YYEKEE (reference sequence). The CDR3 contains 16 residues. V gave up 0 bases and J gave up 2 bases, with 12 bases separating them. DNA for the CDR3: TGTGCCAGCAGCTTGGGAGTCGCAGGGACTGGAAACACCATATATTTT. It encodes CASSLGVAGTGNTIYF. Full variable domain (missing parts from reference TRBV5-5 and TRBJ1-3): DAGVTQSPTHLIKTRGQQVTLRCSPISGHKSVSWYQQVLGQGPQFIFQYYEKEERGRGNFPDRFSARQFPNYSSELNVNALLLGDSALYLCASSLGVAGTGNTIYFGEGSWLTVV.

The V gene is TRBV2, the J gene TRBJ1-2, with 8 bases that match TRBD1. Unmatched junction bases numbered 10, after V lost 2 bases and J lost 5 bases. Germline CDR1 is SNHLY and CDR2 is FYNNEI. This CDR3 region has 16 residues. The CDR3 DNA sequence: TGTGCCAGCAGTGAACCGCCAGGGGGCCAACTATATGGCTACACCTTC. It encodes CASSEPPGGQLYGYTF.

The chain carries TRBV6-5 and TRBJ1-1; tentative D call: TRBD1 (5 bases). The CDR3 runs 13 residues. Germline CDR1 reads MNHEY; CDR2 reads SVGAGI. V lost 7 bases and J lost 10, with 19 bases in between. CDR3 in amino acids: CASTEGPRFPAFF. The CDR3 coding sequence is TGTGCCAGCACCGAGGGACCTCGATTCCCAGCTTTCTTT.

This rearrangement joins TRBV10-3 to TRBJ2-2, with 10 bases aligning to TRBD1. There are 14 residues in the CDR3. With 7 bases clipped from V and 6 bases from J, the junction kept 5 bases outside the gene matches. Germline values: CDR1 ENHRY, CDR2 SYGVKD. CDR3 loop: CAINRDRGPGELFF. For the CDR3, the DNA is TGTGCCATCAACCGGGACAGGGGCCCCGGGGAGCTGTTTTTT.

The chain joins TRBV29-1 to TRBJ2-7; 12 positions match TRBD1. V lost 5 bases to trimming and J lost 6 bases; unmatched junction nucleotides: 11. The CDR3 contains 15 residues. The V gene's germline CDR1 is SQVTM and CDR2 ANQGSEA. CDR3 nucleotides: TGCAGCGTTACTCTCCGGGGACAGGGGGCCGTCGAGCAGTACTTC. Its translation is CSVTLRGQGAVEQYF.

The chain recombines TRBV6-4 with TRBJ2-1, with 7 bases identical to TRBD2. The CDR3 has 14 amino acids. CDR1 and CDR2 (germline): MRHNA, SNTAGT. V was pared by 4 bases and J by 5 bases, with 5 bases of the junction left unmatched. The CDR3 loop reads CASSASSGHNEQFF. DNA for the CDR3: TGTGCCAGCAGTGCGTCTAGCGGACACAATGAGCAGTTCTTC.